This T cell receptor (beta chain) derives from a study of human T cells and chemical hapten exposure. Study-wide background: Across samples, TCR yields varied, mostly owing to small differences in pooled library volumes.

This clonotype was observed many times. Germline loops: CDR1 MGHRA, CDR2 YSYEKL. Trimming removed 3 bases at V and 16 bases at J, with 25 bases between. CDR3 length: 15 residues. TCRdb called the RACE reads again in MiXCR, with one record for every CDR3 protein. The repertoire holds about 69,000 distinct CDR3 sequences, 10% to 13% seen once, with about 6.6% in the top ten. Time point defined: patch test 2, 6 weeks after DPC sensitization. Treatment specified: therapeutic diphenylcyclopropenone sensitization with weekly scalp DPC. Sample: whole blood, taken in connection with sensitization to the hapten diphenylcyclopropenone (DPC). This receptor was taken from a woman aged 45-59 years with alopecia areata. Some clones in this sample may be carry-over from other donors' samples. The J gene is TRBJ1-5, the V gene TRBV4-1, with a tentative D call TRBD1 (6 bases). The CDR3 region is CASSQENRVGNQPHF. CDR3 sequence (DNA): TGCGCCAGCAGCCAGGAAAACAGGGTAGGCAATCAGCCCCATTTT.